One sample yielded the 25 T cell receptor beta chains listed below, sequenced in a study of long-term antiretroviral therapy in people with HIV. At survey level, the immunoSEQ assay was run in its v3.0 version. Clones were sequenced by immunoSEQ multiplex PCR, and TCRdb holds only the in-frame ones, with some missing. The data contain about 31,000 clones, about four fifths of them seen just once; the ten biggest clones take up 3% to 3.5%. The sample was unsorted PBMCs, taken 1.9 years after starting antiretroviral therapy. The receptors come from a man aged 18 to 29 with HIV.

In its sample, this clone was seen once. This sequence joins TRBV5-1 and TRBJ1-1, with 7 bases aligning to TRBD1. Germline CDR1 SGHRS, CDR2 YFSETQ. The J segment lost 6 bases and the V segment lost 0 bases, leaving 8 bases of the junction unmatched. This CDR3 contains 15 residues. Here the CDR3 reads CASSLGGAGGAEAFF. CDR3 nucleotides: TGCGCCAGCAGCTTGGGTGGGGCAGGGGGGGCTGAAGCTTTCTTT.

The chain carries TRBV2 and TRBJ2-5, with no clear D. V dropped 5 bases and J dropped 2 bases, with 15 bases sitting between them. This CDR3 comprises 15 residues. Germline V gives CDR1 SNHLY, CDR2 FYNNEI. This CDR3 reads CASSNDGQFQETQYF. The DNA of the CDR3 is TGTGCCAGCAGTAACGACGGCCAGTTTCAAGAGACCCAGTACTTC.

The rearrangement uses TRBV7-9 and TRBJ2-2, with D hard to call. This CDR3 is 14 amino acids long. Germline CDR1 SEHNR, CDR2 FQNEAQ (reference sequence). V was cut by 3 bases and J by 4 bases, with 9 bases left in between. CDR3 DNA: TGTGCCAGCAGCTTCGGTGAAAGCACCGGGGAGCTGTTTTTT. It yields the protein CASSFGESTGELFF.

The chain couples TRBV9 to TRBJ2-3; 8 bases align to TRBD2. The CDR3 is 15 amino acids. CDR1 is SGDLS, CDR2 YYNGEE, per germline. J lost 2 bases, V lost 0 bases, and 2 bases had no gene match. This CDR3 is CASSVGAGDTDTQYF. As DNA, the CDR3 is TGTGCCAGCAGCGTAGGAGCGGGGGACACAGATACGCAGTATTTT.

V and J are TRBV5-1 and TRBJ1-2, with D possibly being TRBD1 (5 bases). CDR3 length: 16 amino acids. Germline assignment: CDR1 SGHRS and CDR2 YFSETQ. V was shortened by 4 bases and J by 5 bases, with 21 bases between the two germline ends. The CDR3 nucleotides read TGCGCCAGCAGCCCTTCCGGACCGGGGGGTGGGTATGGCTACACCTTC. Amino acids: CASSPSGPGGGYGYTF.

The chain is built from TRBV7-3 and TRBJ1-2, with 9 bases lining up with TRBD1. This CDR3 is built from 18 residues. After removal of 1 base from V and 3 bases from J, the junction contained 12 bases not matched to a gene. Germline CDR1 and CDR2: SGHTA and FQGTGA. This chain's CDR3 is CASSLMQDRGNWDYGYTF. The CDR3 coding sequence is TGTGCCAGCAGCTTAATGCAGGACAGGGGAAATTGGGACTATGGCTACACCTTC.

The V gene is TRBV5-7, the J gene TRBJ2-7; D remains ambiguous. TRBV5-7 is an ORF for which the function is uncertain. Deletions cut 2 bases from V and 4 bases from J, with 4 bases between. The CDR3 covers 11 residues. CDR3 residues: CASSFFYEQYF. CDR3 DNA sequence: TGTGCCAGCAGCTTTTTTTACGAGCAGTACTTC.

In its sample, this clone was seen once. V gene TRBV5-1 combines with J gene TRBJ1-5, with D possibly TRBD1 on 6 matching bases. With 0 bases removed from V and 7 bases from J, the gap between germline ends came to 14 bases. Germline CDR1 and CDR2: SGHRS and YFSETQ. There are 15 residues in the CDR3. The CDR3 DNA reads as TGCGCCAGCAGCTTGGATGTCGGGGGGCAACAGCCCCAGCATTTT. The encoded protein is CASSLDVGGQQPQHF.

J is TRBJ2-7 and V is TRBV5-4; TRBD2 aligns across 14 bases. Per germline, CDR1 SGHNT and CDR2 YYREEE (reference sequence). The CDR3 totals 15 residues. V dropped 3 bases and J dropped 4; count of bases not matched to a gene: 3. This CDR3 is CASSSRLAGGYEQYF. CDR3 coding DNA: TGTGCCAGCAGCTCAAGACTAGCGGGGGGGTACGAGCAGTACTTC.

The chain combines TRBV6-1 with TRBJ1-5; maybe TRBD1 (6 bases). The CDR3 spans 15 residues. Germline lookup yields CDR1 MNHNS and CDR2 SASEGT. The ends were cut back, 4 bases at V and 4 bases at J, with 14 bases in the middle. CDR3 region: CASSGPGTPNQPQHF. In nucleotides, the CDR3 is TGTGCCAGCAGTGGACCCGGGACACCTAATCAGCCCCAGCATTTT.

The rearrangement links TRBV11-2 to TRBJ1-1; D ambiguous. The germline V gene encodes CDR1 SGHAT and CDR2 FQNNGV. V lost 3 bases to trimming and J lost 0 bases, with 11 bases between them. The CDR3 is 15 residues long. The DNA of the CDR3 is TGTGCCAGCAGCTTTTCGGGGAGCATGAACACTGAAGCTTTCTTT. It codes for CASSFSGSMNTEAFF.

In its sample, this clone was seen once. The chain couples TRBV2 to TRBJ1-4, with D tentatively TRBD1 (6 bases). The CDR3 sequence is 15 residues long. V lost 4 bases and J 5 bases, leaving 14 bases between the germline ends. Germline V gene sequence: CDR1 SNHLY, CDR2 FYNNEI. CDR3 sequence (DNA): TGTGCCAGCAGTGCGGGGGCAGTTTCCAATGAAAAACTGTTTTTT. Translated: CASSAGAVSNEKLFF.

This chain joins TRBV18 and TRBJ2-1; TRBD1 or TRBD2 may be the D gene (7 bases each). V was cut by 4 bases and J by 8 bases, with 21 bases left in between. Germline V gives CDR1 KGHSH, CDR2 LQKENI. The CDR3 extends over 16 amino acids. The CDR3 is CASSLRSVQGGDEQFF. In nucleotides, the CDR3 is TGTGCCAGCTCACTGCGGTCTGTGCAGGGGGGGGATGAGCAGTTCTTC.

The sample holds a few counts of this clone. The V call is TRBV5-8, the J call TRBJ1-2; 8 nucleotides align to TRBD1. CDR3 length: 15 amino acids. The junction had 5 bases not matched to a gene; V was cut back by 0 bases and J by 4 bases. The V gene's germline CDR1 is SGHTS and CDR2 YDEGEE. For the CDR3, the DNA is TGTGCCAGCAGCTTGGCCGGGACAGGTCTCTATGGCTACACCTTC. Translating gives CASSLAGTGLYGYTF.

V usage is TRBV4-1 and J usage is TRBJ2-3, with 10 bases lining up with TRBD1. CDR3 size: 19 residues. After removal of 3 bases from V and 0 bases from J, the junction contained 12 bases not matched to a gene. Germline V lookup: CDR1 MGHRA, CDR2 YSYEKL. CDR3 protein: CASSHPLAGQGLSTDTQYF. The DNA for the CDR3 is TGCGCCAGCAGCCATCCTTTAGCGGGACAGGGGTTGAGCACAGATACGCAGTATTTT.

V and J are TRBV9 and TRBJ2-5; TRBD1 aligns across 7 bases. Trimming at V came to 0 bases and at J to 7 bases, leaving 12 bases not matched to a gene. The germline V gene has CDR1 SGDLS and CDR2 YYNGEE. This CDR3 is 16 amino acids long. DNA of the CDR3: TGTGCCAGCAGCGTAGCGCGCGAGACAGGGATTTCGACCCAGTACTTC. Protein: CASSVARETGISTQYF.

The V call is TRBV7-9, the J call TRBJ2-3; 7 bases are shared with TRBD1. Germline trimming cut 5 bases from V and 4 bases from J; bases unmatched to any gene: 9. CDR3 length: 15 amino acids. Germline V gene data show CDR1 as SEHNR and CDR2 as FQNEAQ (reference sequence). The CDR3 sequence: CASSTPYRGADTQYF. In nucleotides, the CDR3 is TGTGCCAGCAGCACTCCTTACAGGGGCGCAGATACGCAGTATTTT.

The chain combines TRBV28 with TRBJ1-1, with D unclear. CDR1 and CDR2 (germline): MDHEN, SYDVKM. The CDR3 covers 13 residues. V shed 5 bases and J shed 7 bases, with 14 bases lying between them. The DNA for the CDR3 is TGTGCCAGCAGTCATACTGAGCAACTTGAAGCTTTCTTT. Protein: CASSHTEQLEAFF.

The V and J genes are TRBV11-3 and TRBJ2-5, with D uncertain. The CDR3 contains 12 residues. Germline values: CDR1 SGHNT, CDR2 YENEEA. V was cut by 5 bases and J by 5 bases, with 9 bases left in between. CDR3 DNA: TGTGCCAGCAGCGCCCCCGGTGAGACCCAGTACTTC. This encodes CASSAPGETQYF.

This clone came up a few times. The chain joins TRBV10-2 to TRBJ1-2; the match to TRBD1 covers 7 bases. The CDR3 spans 13 residues. In germline, CDR1 is WSHSY, CDR2 SAAADI. Germline trimming cut 2 bases from V and 7 bases from J; bases unmatched to any gene: 4. The CDR3 reads CASSEDRVGGYTF. CDR3 nucleotide sequence: TGCGCCAGCAGTGAGGACAGGGTGGGTGGCTACACCTTC.

This rearrangement joins TRBV6-5 to TRBJ1-3; D is possibly TRBD1 (5 bases). Germline V gives CDR1 MNHEY, CDR2 SVGAGI. The germline V and J ends were trimmed by 6 bases and 3 bases, with 12 bases remaining between them. This CDR3 is built from 14 residues. The CDR3 protein is CASRAGMVGNTIYF. CDR3 sequence (DNA): TGTGCCAGCAGAGCAGGGATGGTTGGAAACACCATATATTTT.

The rearrangement joins TRBV15 to TRBJ1-5; possible D gene TRBD1, 6 bases. CDR1 is LNHNV, CDR2 YYDKDF, per germline (reference sequence). The V and J ends lost 0 bases and 3 bases respectively, with 12 bases between them. The CDR3 extends over 16 amino acids. The CDR3, as DNA: TGTGCCACCAGCAGAGAGGACAGCCACAACAATCAGCCCCAGCATTTT. Residues: CATSREDSHNNQPQHF.

The chain carries TRBV18 and TRBJ2-3; TRBD2 aligns across 8 bases. The CDR3 spans 15 residues. Per the germline V gene, CDR1 is KGHSH and CDR2 is LQKENI. Unmatched junction bases numbered 5, after V lost 3 bases and J lost 3 bases. The CDR3, as DNA: TGTGCCAGCTCACCGCGAAGCGGGGGAACAGATACGCAGTATTTT. It encodes CASSPRSGGTDTQYF.

The chain recombines TRBV5-4 with TRBJ2-3, with 12 bases that match TRBD2. CDR1 and CDR2 from the germline V gene are SGHNT and YYREEE (reference sequence). The V and J ends lost 3 bases and 10 bases, in that order; junction bases with no gene match: 6. This CDR3 has 14 residues. CDR3 nucleotide sequence: TGTGCCAGCAGCTCTAGCGGGGGGGACCCCTCGCAGTATTTT. Residues: CASSSSGGDPSQYF.

The V and J genes are TRBV6-5 and TRBJ2-7; D is possibly TRBD1 (5 bases). V lost 0 bases and J 2 bases, leaving 14 bases between the germline ends. The CDR3 runs to 16 residues. Germline V gene lookup returns CDR1 MNHEY and CDR2 SVGAGI. Here the CDR3 reads CASSYSRRTTTYEQYF. The CDR3 DNA follows: TGTGCCAGCAGTTACTCCCGACGGACAACCACCTACGAGCAGTACTTC.